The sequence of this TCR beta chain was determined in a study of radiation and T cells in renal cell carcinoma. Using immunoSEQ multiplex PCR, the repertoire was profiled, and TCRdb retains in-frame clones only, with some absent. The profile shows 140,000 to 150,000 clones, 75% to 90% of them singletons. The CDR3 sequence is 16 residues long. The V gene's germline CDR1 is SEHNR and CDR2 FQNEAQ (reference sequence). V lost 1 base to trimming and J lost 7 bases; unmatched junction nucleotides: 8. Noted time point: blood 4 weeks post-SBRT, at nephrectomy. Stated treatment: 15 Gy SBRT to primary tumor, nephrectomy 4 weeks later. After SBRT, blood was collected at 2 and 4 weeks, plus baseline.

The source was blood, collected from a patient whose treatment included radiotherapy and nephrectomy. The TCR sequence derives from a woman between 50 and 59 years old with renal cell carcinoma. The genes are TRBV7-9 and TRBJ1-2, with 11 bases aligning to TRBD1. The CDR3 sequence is CASSLGTGGAYSGYTF. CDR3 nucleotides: TGTGCCAGCAGCTTAGGGACAGGGGGCGCTTATTCTGGCTACACCTTC.